A selection of T cell receptor beta chains follows, all from one sample in a study of T cells after yellow fever vaccination. TCRdb used MiXCR to reprocess the 5' RACE reads, holding one entry per CDR3 protein. The sample holds 400,000 to 450,000 distinct CDR3 sequences, under 20% seen once. This material consisted of PBMCs, taken before the yellow fever booster vaccination. These receptors originate from a man aged 18 to 29 who received the YFV17D yellow fever vaccine. Both conserved end residues are part of each CDR3. A D gene is named only where the DNA matches it firmly. The listing skips clone size in some rows; elsewhere it reads once, few, many or a size class.

clone_size	v_call	j_call	d_call	cdr3_aa	cdr3_nt
NA	TRBV24-1	TRBJ1-1	NA	CATRSRVGAEAFF	TGTGCCACCAGGTCGCGGGTAGGGGCTGAAGCTTTCTTT
few	TRBV20-1	TRBJ1-6	TRBD1	CSASWGTGASNSPLHF	TGCAGTGCTAGTTGGGGGACAGGGGCGTCCAATTCACCCCTCCACTTT
few	TRBV7-9	TRBJ2-6	NA	CASSLGLRGGGANVLTF	TGTGCCAGCAGCTTAGGCCTCCGGGGCGGTGGGGCCAACGTCCTGACTTTC
few	TRBV12-3/TRBV12-4	TRBJ1-1	NA	CASRALPGRQNTEAFF	TGTGCCAGCAGAGCTCTCCCGGGACGGCAGAACACTGAAGCTTTCTTT
few	TRBV4-3	TRBJ2-7	NA	CASSQDRGVREQYF	TGCGCCAGCAGCCAAGATAGGGGGGTACGCGAGCAGTACTTC
NA	TRBV24-1	TRBJ2-5	TRBD1	CATSSDREIQETQYF	TGTGCCACCAGTTCGGACAGGGAGATACAAGAGACCCAGTACTTC
many	TRBV7-2	TRBJ1-5	TRBD1	CASSLWTGLNQPQHF	TGTGCCAGCAGCCTATGGACAGGACTCAATCAGCCCCAGCATTTT
few	TRBV7-2	TRBJ2-3	NA	CASSFRTRASTDTQYF	TGTGCCAGCAGCTTCCGGACGAGGGCTAGCACAGATACGCAGTATTTT
few	TRBV20-1	TRBJ2-7	TRBD2	CSAGRSAGISYEQYF	TGCAGTGCTGGACGCTCAGCGGGGATCTCCTACGAGCAGTACTTC
NA	TRBV7-2	TRBJ2-7	NA	CASSLGGEYEQYF	TGTGCCAGCAGCTTAGGGGGGGAATACGAGCAGTACTTC
NA	TRBV10-3	TRBJ2-2	NA	CAIGDRTGTGELFF	TGTGCCATCGGAGACAGGACGGGCACCGGGGAGCTGTTTTTT
NA	TRBV30	TRBJ2-6	NA	CAWKSVVAPGANVLTF	TGTGCCTGGAAGTCCGTGGTAGCCCCGGGGGCCAACGTCCTGACTTTC
many	TRBV7-6	TRBJ2-7	NA	CASSDRDSSHYEQYF	TGTGCCAGCAGCGACCGGGACTCCTCCCACTACGAGCAGTACTTC
few	TRBV6-1	TRBJ2-1	NA	CASREQLATGNEQFF	TGTGCCAGCAGGGAGCAGCTGGCTACCGGGAATGAGCAGTTCTTC
few	TRBV6-2/TRBV6-3	TRBJ1-5	NA	CASSHGRPQHF	TGTGCCAGCAGCCACGGTCGGCCCCAGCATTTT
NA	TRBV15	TRBJ2-5	TRBD2	CATRSHSGAYQETQYF	TGTGCCACCCGCTCTCATAGCGGGGCCTACCAAGAGACCCAGTACTTC
NA	TRBV7-9	TRBJ2-3	NA	CASSSPLDPTQYF	TGTGCCAGCAGCTCTCCTCTGGACCCTACGCAGTATTTT
few	TRBV18	TRBJ2-2	NA	CASSSAEGELFF	TGTGCCAGCTCATCGGCAGAGGGAGAGCTGTTTTTT
NA	TRBV2	TRBJ2-3	NA	CASRPNSDTQYF	TGTGCCAGCAGGCCCAATTCAGATACGCAGTATTTT
NA	TRBV15	TRBJ1-2	NA	CATSRDKGYGYTF	TGTGCCACCAGCAGAGATAAGGGGTATGGCTACACCTTC
few	TRBV5-1	TRBJ1-6	TRBD1	CASSPQGTVNSPLHF	TGCGCCAGCAGCCCCCAAGGGACAGTGAATTCACCCCTCCACTTT
NA	TRBV5-1	TRBJ2-1	TRBD2	CASSFSGTPDNEQFF	TGCGCCAGCAGCTTTAGCGGGACCCCTGATAATGAGCAGTTCTTC
NA	TRBV24-1	TRBJ2-5	NA	CATSSTGGAETQYF	TGTGCCACCAGTAGTACAGGTGGCGCGGAGACCCAGTACTTC
NA	TRBV7-2	TRBJ1-2	NA	CASSLVYRKANYGYTF	TGTGCCAGCAGCTTAGTGTATCGGAAAGCTAACTATGGCTACACCTTC
few	TRBV19	TRBJ2-3	TRBD1	CASSIWGQGSSDTQYF	TGTGCCAGTAGTATTTGGGGACAGGGATCCTCAGATACGCAGTATTTT
few	TRBV20-1	TRBJ1-3	NA	CSAKDHRSGNTIYF	TGCAGTGCAAAGGACCACCGCTCTGGAAACACCATATATTTT
NA	TRBV18	TRBJ2-2	TRBD2	CASSPPGSGANTGELFF	TGTGCCAGCTCACCACCGGGTAGCGGGGCGAACACCGGGGAGCTGTTTTTT
few	TRBV4-2	TRBJ1-1	NA	CASTIGSAGNTEAFF	TGTGCCAGCACCATTGGTTCCGCAGGTAACACTGAAGCTTTCTTT
few	TRBV7-9	TRBJ1-3	NA	CASSDWDSGNTIYF	TGTGCCAGCAGCGACTGGGACTCTGGAAACACCATATATTTT
few	TRBV7-3	TRBJ2-1	TRBD2	CASSWTSGGSRNEQFF	TGTGCCAGCAGCTGGACTAGCGGGGGCTCTAGGAATGAGCAGTTCTTC
NA	TRBV4-1	TRBJ2-5	NA	CASSHDGQARETQYF	TGCGCCAGCAGCCATGACGGCCAAGCTCGAGAGACCCAGTACTTC
few	TRBV9	TRBJ1-1	NA	CASSVVGPRSEAFF	TGTGCCAGCAGCGTAGTCGGTCCTCGGTCTGAAGCTTTCTTT
NA	TRBV2	TRBJ2-5	NA	CASVGTKETQYF	TGTGCCAGCGTTGGGACAAAAGAGACCCAGTACTTC
NA	TRBV5-1	TRBJ2-2	NA	CASSLQAIANTGELFF	TGCGCCAGCAGCTTGCAAGCGATAGCGAACACCGGGGAGCTGTTTTTT
few	TRBV6-5	TRBJ2-7	NA	CASSYSAGGNYEQYF	TGTGCCAGCAGTTACTCGGCAGGGGGGAACTACGAGCAGTACTTC
NA	TRBV7-2	TRBJ2-5	TRBD2	CASSGTGTRTSGTQYF	TGTGCCAGCAGCGGAACCGGGACTAGGACCTCAGGGACCCAGTACTTC
NA	TRBV4-3	TRBJ2-3	TRBD2	CASSHSGGFTDTQYF	TGCGCCAGCAGCCATAGCGGGGGGTTCACAGATACGCAGTATTTT
few	TRBV7-9	TRBJ1-1	TRBD1	CASHQGQGAEAFF	TGTGCCAGCCACCAGGGGCAGGGGGCTGAAGCTTTCTTT
NA	TRBV5-1	TRBJ2-2	NA	CASSLVVLRFGELFF	TGCGCCAGCAGCTTGGTTGTACTCCGCTTTGGGGAGCTGTTTTTT
NA	TRBV12-3/TRBV12-4	TRBJ1-6	NA	CASSPGYRNSPLHF	TGTGCCAGCAGCCCAGGGTACCGAAATTCACCCCTCCACTTT
NA	TRBV7-9	TRBJ1-2	NA	CASSSRVPYGRYTF	TGTGCCAGCAGCTCCAGGGTCCCTTATGGCCGCTACACCTTC
NA	TRBV18	TRBJ2-3	NA	CASSPDRGTDTQYF	TGTGCCAGCTCACCCGACCGGGGTACAGATACGCAGTATTTT
few	TRBV15	TRBJ2-2	NA	CATSSGGLDTGELFF	TGTGCCACCAGCTCAGGCGGGCTCGACACCGGGGAGCTGTTTTTT
few	TRBV7-2	TRBJ2-3	TRBD2	CASSPWRGGADTQYF	TGTGCCAGCAGCCCTTGGCGGGGGGGCGCAGATACGCAGTATTTT
few	TRBV5-1	TRBJ2-1	TRBD2	CASRPVTSTSYNEQFF	TGCGCCAGCAGACCCGTGACTAGCACCTCCTACAATGAGCAGTTCTTC
NA	TRBV27	TRBJ1-5	NA	CASSLHFISDQPQHF	TGTGCCAGCAGTTTACACTTCATATCGGATCAGCCCCAGCATTTT
NA	TRBV2	TRBJ2-3	TRBD2	CASSPGLAGATQYF	TGTGCCAGCAGTCCGGGACTAGCGGGGGCCACGCAGTATTTT
few	TRBV5-1	TRBJ1-1	TRBD1	CASSSPETGGDTEAFF	TGCGCCAGCAGCTCCCCCGAGACAGGGGGGGATACTGAAGCTTTCTTT
few	TRBV27	TRBJ1-1	NA	CASSFLVNTEAFF	TGTGCCAGCAGTTTCCTGGTGAACACTGAAGCTTTCTTT
NA	TRBV18	TRBJ1-6	NA	CASSPTDSNSPLHF	TGTGCCAGCTCACCAACGGACAGCAATTCACCCCTCCACTTT
NA	TRBV6-5	TRBJ2-2	NA	CASQPGRNTGELFF	TGTGCCAGCCAACCGGGGAGGAACACCGGGGAGCTGTTTTTT
NA	TRBV12-3/TRBV12-4	TRBJ2-7	TRBD1	CASSTGQGAHEQYF	TGTGCCAGCAGTACCGGACAGGGGGCTCACGAGCAGTACTTC
NA	TRBV6-1	TRBJ2-7	NA	CASGTGGGGPGYEQYF	TGTGCCAGCGGAACGGGTGGCGGGGGCCCGGGCTACGAGCAGTACTTC
NA	TRBV7-2	TRBJ1-1	NA	CASSLGAGYNTEAFF	TGTGCCAGCAGCTTAGGGGCGGGCTATAACACTGAAGCTTTCTTT
NA	TRBV5-1	TRBJ2-1	TRBD1	CASSVDRFDEQFF	TGCGCCAGCAGCGTGGACAGGTTCGATGAGCAGTTCTTC
NA	TRBV12-3/TRBV12-4	TRBJ1-2	NA	CASSFPLLGGYTF	TGTGCCAGCAGTTTTCCCTTACTAGGTGGCTACACTTTC
NA	TRBV18	TRBJ1-6	NA	CASSPRRISLHF	TGTGCCAGCTCACCACGGAGAATTTCCCTCCACTTT